This T cell receptor (beta chain) is drawn from a study of cytotoxic CD8 clonotypes in ibrutinib-treated CLL. Study findings and constraints: Clonality at baseline surpassed age-matched healthy donors and tracked circulating CD8+ T-cell counts.

Targeted sequencing depth ranged from 1 in 200,000 to 1 in 1 million T cells. Method: immunoSEQ multiplex PCR; TCRdb's copy keeps in-frame clones and lacks some. The table records about 200,000 clones, just under 80% of them present only once. Worth noting for this clone: Its matching antigen is unknown. Other nucleotide sequences from this sample produce the same CDR3.

CDR3 length: 17 amino acids. V shed 0 bases and J 1 base; nucleotides not matched to a gene: 6. The germline V gene has CDR1 PRHDT and CDR2 FYEKMQ (reference sequence). The chain has TRBV13 and TRBJ2-7, with 10 bases identical to TRBD2. The sequence was collected from a human donor with chronic lymphocytic leukemia. The sequencing here drew on PBMCs, taken after 12 months of ibrutinib treatment. This CDR3 reads CASSLGPLAGLSYEQYF. CDR3 sequence (DNA): TGTGCCAGCAGCTTAGGCCCACTAGCGGGGTTGTCCTACGAGCAGTACTTC. Based on the CDR3 plus reference TRBV13 and TRBJ2-7, the full variable domain is AAGVIQSPRHLIKEKRETATLKCYPIPRHDTVYWYQQGPGQDPQFLISFYEKMQSDKGSIPDRFSAQQFSDYHSELNMSSLELGDSALYFCASSLGPLAGLSYEQYFGPGTRLTVT.